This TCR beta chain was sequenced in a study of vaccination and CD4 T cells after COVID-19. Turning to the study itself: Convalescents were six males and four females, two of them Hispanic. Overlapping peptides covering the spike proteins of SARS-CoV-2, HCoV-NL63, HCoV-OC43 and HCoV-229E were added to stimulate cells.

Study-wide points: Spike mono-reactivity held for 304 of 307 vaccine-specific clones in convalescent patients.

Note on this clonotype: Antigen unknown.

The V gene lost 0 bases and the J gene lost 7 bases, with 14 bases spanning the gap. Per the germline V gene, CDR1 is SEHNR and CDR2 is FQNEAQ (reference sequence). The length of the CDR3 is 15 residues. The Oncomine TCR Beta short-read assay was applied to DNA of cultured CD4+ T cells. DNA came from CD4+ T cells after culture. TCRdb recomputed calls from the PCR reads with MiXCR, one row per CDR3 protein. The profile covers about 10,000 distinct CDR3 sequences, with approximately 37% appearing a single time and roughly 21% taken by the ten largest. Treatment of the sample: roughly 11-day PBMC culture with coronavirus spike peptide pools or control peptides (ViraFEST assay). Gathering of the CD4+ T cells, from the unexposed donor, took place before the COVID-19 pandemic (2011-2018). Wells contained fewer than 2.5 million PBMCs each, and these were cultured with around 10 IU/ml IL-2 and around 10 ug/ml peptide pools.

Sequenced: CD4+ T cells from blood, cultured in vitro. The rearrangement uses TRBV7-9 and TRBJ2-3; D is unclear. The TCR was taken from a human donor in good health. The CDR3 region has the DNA TGTGCCAGCAGCTTAGCAGAATGGCTGGCAAATACGCAGTATTTT. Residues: CASSLAEWLANTQYF.